These 11 T cell receptor beta chains originate from one sample sequenced in a study of control samples from healthy donors and cancer patients. Clones were read by immunoSEQ multiplex PCR, and TCRdb kept only the in-frame ones, dropping some. The sample records 150,000 to 200,000 clones, 91% being singletons. The sample comprised blood. The receptors were gathered from a woman aged 25 to 39 in good health.

The chain carries TRBV28 and TRBJ2-1, with TRBD2 identical over 16 bases. Germline CDR1 reads MDHEN; CDR2 reads SYDVKM. V shed 5 bases and J 7 bases; nucleotides not matched to a gene: 5. This CDR3 has 16 amino acids. The CDR3 spells CASSRGLAGGWNEQFF. CDR3 nucleotide sequence: TGTGCCAGCAGTCGGGGACTAGCGGGAGGGTGGAATGAGCAGTTCTTC.

The CDR3 coding sequence is TGTGCCAGCAGCTTCGGACAGGGCTATGGCTACACCTTC. Translating it yields CASSFGQGYGYTF. The chain uses TRBV7-2 and TRBJ1-2; 8 bases align to TRBD1. Trimming cost V 3 bases and J 4 bases; bases outside gene matches: 1. Germline CDR1 SGHTA, CDR2 FQGNSA. The length of the CDR3 is 13 residues. The full variable domain, completed using reference TRBV7-2 and TRBJ1-2, is GAGVSQSPSNKVTEKGKDVELRCDPISGHTALYWYRQSLGQGLEFLIYFQGNSAPDKSGLPSDRFSAERTGGSVSTLTIQRTQQEDSAVYLCASSFGQGYGYTFGSGTRLTVV.

The count of this clone is one. The chain is built from TRBV30 and TRBJ2-7; 8 bases match TRBD2. This CDR3 region has 15 residues. The germline V gene encodes CDR1 GTSNPN and CDR2 SVGIG (reference sequence). After removal of 0 bases from V and 0 bases from J, the junction contained 4 bases not matched to a gene. The CDR3 DNA reads as TGTGCCTGGAGTGTACAAGCGGGAGACTCCTACGAGCAGTACTTC. Protein sequence: CAWSVQAGDSYEQYF.

This clone was seen more than once but under ten times. The rearrangement uses TRBV28 and TRBJ1-1; D is perhaps TRBD1 (5 bases). The germline V and J ends were trimmed by 7 bases and 4 bases, with 16 bases remaining between them. Per the germline V gene, CDR1 is MDHEN and CDR2 is SYDVKM. The CDR3 loop spans 14 amino acids. CDR3 residues: CASTPAGRGTEAFF. CDR3 sequence (DNA): TGTGCCAGCACCCCGGCAGGGCGAGGCACTGAAGCTTTCTTT.

The V and J genes are TRBV10-1 and TRBJ2-7; the D is unclear. Germline loops: CDR1 WNHNN, CDR2 SYGVQD (reference sequence). Trimming stripped 0 bases from V and 3 bases from J, with 9 bases between. The CDR3 has 14 amino acids. The CDR3 region is CASSESTGRYEQYF. Here the CDR3 DNA reads TGCGCCAGCAGTGAGTCGACCGGACGCTACGAGCAGTACTTC.

The genes are TRBV11-2 and TRBJ2-5; 7 bases agree with TRBD1. Trimming took 2 bases from V and 4 from J; bases not matched to a gene: 7. Germline CDR1 reads SGHAT; CDR2 reads FQNNGV. The CDR3 runs to 15 residues. Written as DNA, the CDR3 is TGTGCCAGCAGCTTAAGGAGACAGGGTGGAGAGACCCAGTACTTC. Its translation is CASSLRRQGGETQYF.

The V gene is TRBV18, the J gene TRBJ2-7, with 7 bases identical to TRBD2. Losses at the gene ends were 2 bases for V and 0 bases for J; bases not matched to a gene: 10. The CDR3 spans 17 residues. Looked up from germline, CDR1 is KGHSH and CDR2 is LQKENI. The CDR3 DNA reads TGTGCCAGCTCACCAGGGTTGAGGGAGGGGAGCTCCTACGAGCAGTACTTC. It specifies CASSPGLREGSSYEQYF.

This rearrangement joins TRBV25-1 to TRBJ1-4, with 8 bases fitting TRBD1. V trimming: 6 bases; J trimming: 1 base; junction bases outside the gene matches: 4. Germline-derived CDR1 and CDR2 are MGHDK and SYGVNS. The CDR3 totals 15 residues. The CDR3 bases are TGTGCCAGCAGCGACAGGGGTGTAACTAATGAAAAACTGTTTTTT. It is translated as CASSDRGVTNEKLFF.

The chain joins TRBV18 to TRBJ2-5; 9 bases are shared with TRBD2. The CDR3 sequence is 17 residues long. Germline CDR1 reads KGHSH; CDR2 reads LQKENI. V dropped 1 base and J dropped 2; count of bases not matched to a gene: 8. For the CDR3, the DNA is TGTGCCAGCTCACCACTTAGCGGGGGACCGGGTCAAGAGACCCAGTACTTC. It is translated as CASSPLSGGPGQETQYF.

Worth noting for this clone: Other DNA sequences of this sample code for an identical CDR3. The J gene is TRBJ2-7, the V gene TRBV7-9; 13 bases align to TRBD2. Unmatched junction bases numbered 3, after V lost 5 bases and J lost 2 bases. This CDR3 has 15 residues. In germline, CDR1 is SEHNR, CDR2 FQNEAQ (reference sequence). CDR3 sequence: CASSTGTSGAYEQYF. The CDR3 DNA follows: TGTGCCAGCAGCACCGGGACTAGCGGGGCCTACGAGCAGTACTTC.

The rearrangement uses TRBV18 and TRBJ1-3; no clear D. Germline CDR1 and CDR2: KGHSH and LQKENI. V lost 3 bases to trimming and J lost 0 bases, with 9 bases between them. The CDR3 totals 15 residues. CDR3 in DNA: TGTGCCAGCTCACCTGACTCCTCCTCTGGAAACACCATATATTTT. Encoded protein: CASSPDSSSGNTIYF.